The next 15 T cell receptor beta chains were all read from a single sample in a study of blood T cells in healthy people across ages. Sample-barcoded 5' priming and a J-beta primer mix drove a second PCR of 7 to 11 cycles. From the 5' RACE reads, TCRdb called clonotypes with MiXCR, one entry per CDR3 protein. The sample gives around 800,000 distinct CDR3 sequences, more than 25% of which show up once; 2.5% to 3.5% is in the top ten. These data were also reused for a study on T cells of mothers and their children.

The specimen was blood. The receptors shown here come from a boy younger than 18 in good health.

This clonotype was seen more than once but under ten times. V usage is TRBV27 and J usage is TRBJ1-1; tentatively, D is TRBD1 (6 bases). The CDR3 is 15 residues long. V lost 6 bases to trimming and J lost 2 bases, with 16 bases between them. CDR1 and CDR2 (germline): MNHEY, SMNVEV (reference sequence). CDR3 coding DNA: TGTGCCAGCAGCAAAACAGGGCGGGCCAACACTGAAGCTTTCTTT. Translating it yields CASSKTGRANTEAFF.

V and J are TRBV24-1 and TRBJ2-5; D not resolved. Looked up from germline, CDR1 is KGHDR and CDR2 is SFDVKD. V lost 4 bases to trimming and J lost 5 bases, with 10 bases between them. CDR3 length: 13 amino acids. The CDR3 bases are TGTGCCACCAGTGACCAGAGCTTCGAGACCCAGTACTTC. This codes for CATSDQSFETQYF.

This chain joins TRBV20-1 and TRBJ1-6, with 8 bases aligning to TRBD1. V lost 5 bases, J lost 5 bases, and 2 bases stayed unmatched. The CDR3 is 13 amino acids. Germline CDR1 is DFQATT and CDR2 is SNEGSKA (reference sequence). The CDR3 DNA is TGCAGTGCTCGGGGACAGGATAATTCACCCCTCCACTTT. This sequence encodes CSARGQDNSPLHF.

CDR3 amino acids: CASSEWKDNEKLFF. The CDR3 DNA reads TGTGCCAGCAGTGAATGGAAGGATAATGAAAAACTGTTTTTT. J is TRBJ1-4 and V is TRBV25-1, with D hard to call. Germline CDR1 is MGHDK and CDR2 is SYGVNS. The CDR3 is made up of 14 amino acids. V was shortened by 1 base and J by 4 bases, with 7 bases between the two germline ends.

The chain combines TRBV12-5 with TRBJ2-5; D is undetermined. Between the trimmed V and J ends, which lost 5 bases and 10 bases, there was a span of 14 bases. Germline V gives CDR1 LGHNT, CDR2 FRNRAP. This CDR3 has 12 amino acids. This chain's CDR3 is CASGAHSGIQYF. For the CDR3, the DNA is TGTGCTAGTGGTGCCCATTCAGGTATCCAGTACTTC.

This rearrangement joins TRBV7-6 to TRBJ1-5; perhaps TRBD1 as D (6 bases). Germline V lookup: CDR1 SGHVS, CDR2 FNYEAQ. V dropped 1 base and J dropped 5 bases, with 12 bases sitting between them. The CDR3 has 15 amino acids. The DNA of the CDR3 is TGTGCCAGCAGCTTAGTAGCCGGGGGCGATCAGCCCCAGCATTTT. Residues: CASSLVAGGDQPQHF.

This clonotype occurred a few times. J is TRBJ2-5 and V is TRBV12-3 or TRBV12-4; TRBD2 is a possible D gene (7 bases). Trimming cost V 2 bases and J 0 bases, with 16 bases left between them. The CDR3 has 17 residues. The CDR3 nucleotides are TGTGCCAGCAGTTTAAGGGCACGGGGGGCCTACCAAGAGACCCAGTACTTC. Translating it yields CASSLRARGAYQETQYF.

J is TRBJ1-4 and V is TRBV7-9, with no clear D. The CDR3 totals 12 residues. Germline CDR1 and CDR2: SEHNR and FQNEAQ (reference sequence). Between the trimmed V and J ends, which lost 5 bases and 7 bases, there was a span of 8 bases. The chain's CDR3 is CASSHVSEKLFF. CDR3 coding DNA: TGTGCCAGCAGCCACGTGAGTGAAAAACTGTTTTTT. The full variable domain, its missing parts supplied by reference TRBV7-9 and TRBJ1-4, is DTGVSQNPRHKITKRGQNVTFRCDPISEHNRLYWYRQTLGQGPEFLTYFQNEAQLEKSRLLSDRFSAERPKGSFSTLEIQRTEQGDSAMYLCASSHVSEKLFFGSGTQLSVL.

The table lists this clonotype with a few counts. The V and J genes are TRBV12-3 or TRBV12-4 and TRBJ2-1; D is unresolved. The CDR3 sequence is 12 residues long. Trimming stripped 11 bases from V and 3 bases from J, with 11 bases between. Written as DNA, the CDR3 is TGTGCCTCCGGATCAGGCTACAATGAGCAGTTCTTC. Its protein is CASGSGYNEQFF.

V gene TRBV6-5 combines with J gene TRBJ2-3, with D perhaps matching TRBD2 (6 bases). V gave up 6 bases and J gave up 6 bases, with 10 bases separating them. The CDR3 is 12 residues long. Germline-derived CDR1 and CDR2 are MNHEY and SVGAGI. The CDR3 DNA reads as TGTGCCAGCAGGTCCCGGGGGGATACGCAGTATTTT. Translated, it gives CASRSRGDTQYF.

In its sample, this clonotype was seen a few times. This sequence joins TRBV20-1 and TRBJ2-5; D remains ambiguous. TRBJ2-1 matches the DNA end more closely, so the J call is doubtful. From germline, CDR1 is DFQATT and CDR2 SNEGSKA (reference sequence). The CDR3 covers 14 residues. CDR3 coding DNA: TGCAGTGCTAGGGCCCTGGGGTGGCAGGATGAGCAGTTCTTC. Encoded protein: CSARALGWQDEQFF.

In this sample, this clonotype turned up a few times. The V call is TRBV7-2, the J call TRBJ1-6; 7 bases map to TRBD1. The CDR3 extends over 15 amino acids. Losses at the gene ends were 6 bases for V and 7 bases for J; bases not matched to a gene: 9. CDR1 is SGHTA and CDR2 is FQGNSA in the germline V gene. CDR3 amino acids: CASSPRQGRNSPLHF. CDR3 nucleotides: TGTGCCAGCAGTCCCCGACAGGGCAGGAATTCACCCCTCCACTTT. The variable domain in full, with the rest retrieved from reference TRBV7-2 and TRBJ1-6, is GAGVSQSPSNKVTEKGKDVELRCDPISGHTALYWYRQSLGQGLEFLIYFQGNSAPDKSGLPSDRFSAERTGGSVSTLTIQRTQQEDSAVYLCASSPRQGRNSPLHFGNGTRLTVT.

The chain couples TRBV7-2 to TRBJ1-1; 7 nucleotides agree with TRBD1. Per germline, CDR1 SGHTA and CDR2 FQGNSA. V dropped 3 bases and J dropped 7; count of bases not matched to a gene: 8. The CDR3 has 14 residues. This CDR3 is CASSFPLGQVEAFF. The CDR3 nucleotides read TGTGCCAGCAGCTTTCCCCTCGGACAGGTTGAAGCTTTCTTT.

The V and J genes are TRBV5-1 and TRBJ1-1, with D hard to call. The V gene's germline CDR1 is SGHRS and CDR2 YFSETQ. The V and J ends lost 9 bases and 1 base respectively, with 10 bases between them. The CDR3 sequence is 12 residues long. Here the CDR3 reads CATTDGNTEAFF. Written as DNA, the CDR3 is TGCGCCACTACGGACGGGAACACTGAAGCTTTCTTT.

The rearrangement links TRBV3-1 to TRBJ1-3; no firm D call. Trimming cost V 0 bases and J 4 bases, with 4 bases left between them. Germline V gives CDR1 LGHDT, CDR2 YNNKEL (reference sequence). CDR3 length equals 13 residues. CDR3 DNA: TGTGCCAGCAGCCAAGAAGGCGGAAACACCATATATTTT. This sequence encodes CASSQEGGNTIYF. Full variable domain (remainder filled in from reference TRBV3-1 and TRBJ1-3): DTAVSQTPKYLVTQMGNDKSIKCEQNLGHDTMYWYKQDSKKFLKIMFSYNNKELIINETVPNRFSPKSPDKAHLNLHINSLELGDSAVYFCASSQEGGNTIYFGEGSWLTVV.